This T cell receptor (beta chain) was documented in a study of brain T cells in children with intractable seizures. Findings and caveats of the study: Absence of clones before surgery may stem from lower sequencing depth. HCMV serostatus was not known, and viral specificity came from CDR3 similarity only.

This CDR3 contains 14 residues. CDR1 is SGDLS, CDR2 YYNGEE, per germline. Trimming removed 3 bases at V and 7 bases at J, with 13 bases between. Clones were sequenced by immunoSEQ multiplex PCR, and TCRdb holds only the in-frame ones, with some missing. The profile shows about 80,000 clones, around 90% of them singletons. The sequenced cases were selected for having the highest brain T cell transcript signatures. Before surgery, patients took at least one anti-epileptic drug. About this clone itself: The antigen is undetermined.

The receptor was derived from a girl aged 2 to 9 with Rasmussen encephalitis and intractable seizures. This specimen consisted of peripheral blood, obtained at surgery. The chain is built from TRBV9 and TRBJ2-2; D not resolved. CDR3 in amino acids: CASSAINPGGELFF. The CDR3 nucleotides read TGTGCCAGCAGCGCCATCAATCCGGGCGGGGAGCTGTTTTTT.